Below, one T cell receptor (beta chain) is given with its context. Generated by immunoSEQ multiplex PCR, the TCRdb table keeps only in-frame clones and is missing some. The table has under 150,000 clones, over 75% seen once. Participant age was roughly 18 to 95 years, and participants resided in roughly 25 US areas. Membership in each cohort depended on participant-reported clinical history. From germline, CDR1 is LGHDT and CDR2 YNNKEL (reference sequence). CDR3 length: 12 amino acids. V was trimmed by 4 bases and J by 13 bases, leaving 14 bases between them. This sample is drawn from a study of blood T cell repertoires in COVID-19. At the level of the study: Two negative PCRs, clearance, or symptom resolution were required of recovered Cohort 3 donors.

Sequencing input: PBMCs or T cells enriched from blood (not recorded which). This TCR derives from a man aged 45 to 65 in a cohort exposed to, infected with or recovered from COVID-19 (not recorded which). The rearrangement links TRBV3-1 (or the pseudogene TRBV3-2) to TRBJ2-1; possibly TRBD2 for D (6 bases). CDR3 sequence reads: CASSRRDLGQFF. The CDR3 DNA sequence: TGTGCCAGCAGCCGCCGGGACTTAGGTCAGTTCTTC.